The rows below give T cell receptor beta chains drawn from one sample of a study of shared clonotypes between healthy human individuals. The table came from immunoSEQ multiplex PCR; TCRdb's copy has only in-frame clones and leaves some out. The top ten clones hold less than 0.55% of a sample with around 1.5 million clones, approximately 98% of them seen once. The sequencing sample was made of naive CD4+ T cells sorted from blood. The source of these receptors is a man aged 30-40 years in good health. The CDR3 runs from the conserved cysteine through the conserved F or W. The D gene is left open where the match is weak. Clone size, where shown, is once, few, many, or a class for clones that have expanded.

J: TRBJ2-5; D: TRBD1; V: TRBV7-6; size: .; DNA: TGTGCCAGCAGCTTGGGACAGAGCATGCAAGAGACCCAGTACTTC; CDR3: CASSLGQSMQETQYF
J: TRBJ2-7; D: TRBD1; V: TRBV7-3; size: .; DNA: TGTGCCAGCAGCCGGACAGGGATGAACGAGCAGTACTTC; CDR3: CASSRTGMNEQYF
J: TRBJ2-7; D: TRBD2; V: TRBV5-1; size: .; DNA: TGCGCCAGCAGTTACGGGACTAGCGGGAGAGAGGACGAGCAGTACTTC; CDR3: CASSYGTSGREDEQYF
J: TRBJ2-7; D: .; V: TRBV5-1; size: .; DNA: TGCGCCAGCAGCTTGGGCACAGCCCTCTCCTACGAGCAGTACTTC; CDR3: CASSLGTALSYEQYF
J: TRBJ2-3; D: TRBD2; V: TRBV5-1; size: once; DNA: TGCGCCAGCAGCCGAGAAGTTAGCGGGACGGGGGCAGATACGCAGTATTTT; CDR3: CASSREVSGTGADTQYF
J: TRBJ1-2; D: .; V: TRBV28; size: .; DNA: TGTGCCAGCAGTTTCCGGGGTAATGGCTACACCTTC; CDR3: CASSFRGNGYTF
J: TRBJ1-4; D: .; V: TRBV10-3; size: .; DNA: TGTGCCATCAGTGGCACAGGGTTCGGCGAAAAACTGTTTTTT; CDR3: CAISGTGFGEKLFF
J: TRBJ2-1; D: TRBD2; V: TRBV2; size: once; DNA: TGTGCCAGCAGTGAAGGACTAGCGGGAGGGCCGGGAGGTGGCGAGCAGTTCTTC; CDR3: CASSEGLAGGPGGGEQFF
J: TRBJ1-5; D: .; V: TRBV16; size: .; DNA: TGTGCCAGCAGCCAATTTCTACAGGTCGCTCTGCAGCCCCAGCATTTT; CDR3: CASSQFLQVALQPQHF
J: TRBJ1-3; D: .; V: TRBV19; size: .; DNA: TGTGCCACCGAGGGGTTCGCTAACACCATATATTTT; CDR3: CATEGFANTIYF
J: TRBJ2-1; D: .; V: TRBV25-1; size: once; DNA: TGTGCCAGCACTCCCACAGGTTACAATGAGCAGTTCTTC; CDR3: CASTPTGYNEQFF
J: TRBJ2-1; D: TRBD2; V: TRBV28; size: .; DNA: TGTGCCAGCAGCTCCCCACTGGGACTAGCGGGTCTCCAGGAGCAGTTCTTC; CDR3: CASSSPLGLAGLQEQFF
J: TRBJ2-7; D: TRBD2; V: TRBV2; size: .; DNA: TGTGCCAGCAGGGCGGGGGGGATCGAGCAGTACTTC; CDR3: CASRAGGIEQYF
J: TRBJ1-5; D: .; V: TRBV10-3; size: .; DNA: TGTGCCATCAGTGAGGAAGACGGAAGCAATCAGCCCCAGCATTTT; CDR3: CAISEEDGSNQPQHF
J: TRBJ2-1; D: TRBD2; V: TRBV6-5; size: .; DNA: TGTGCCAGCAGACTAGCGGGCGTACAATATGAGCAGTTCTTC; CDR3: CASRLAGVQYEQFF
J: TRBJ1-1; D: .; V: TRBV6-1; size: .; DNA: TGTGCCAGCAGGATGGCTGGGAACACTGAAGCTTTCTTT; CDR3: CASRMAGNTEAFF
J: TRBJ2-3; D: .; V: TRBV19; size: once; DNA: TGTGCCAGTAGTATGGGGGCAGGGGACATCACAGATACGCAGTATTTT; CDR3: CASSMGAGDITDTQYF
J: TRBJ2-3; D: .; V: TRBV5-1; size: .; DNA: TGCGCCAGCAGCTTGGCAGCTATCGCAGATACGCAGTATTTT; CDR3: CASSLAAIADTQYF
J: TRBJ2-7; D: .; V: TRBV28; size: .; DNA: TGTGCCAGCAGTTTTTCGGGGAACGAGCAGTACTTC; CDR3: CASSFSGNEQYF
J: TRBJ2-7; D: TRBD2; V: TRBV5-4; size: .; DNA: TGTGCCAGCAGCTCGGGACTAGAGGGAGGCTACGAGCAGTACTTC; CDR3: CASSSGLEGGYEQYF
J: TRBJ2-7; D: TRBD1; V: TRBV30; size: .; DNA: TGTGCCTGGAGTCGACAGGGGTTTTCCTACGAGCAGTACTTC; CDR3: CAWSRQGFSYEQYF
J: TRBJ2-2; D: .; V: TRBV7-6; size: .; DNA: TGTGCCAGCAGCTTATTACGGACCACCGGGGAGCTGTTTTTT; CDR3: CASSLLRTTGELFF
J: TRBJ1-4; D: .; V: TRBV4-3; size: .; DNA: TGCGCCAGCAGCCAAGAGGGCACAGGTGGGGAAAAACTGTTTTTT; CDR3: CASSQEGTGGEKLFF
J: TRBJ2-7; D: TRBD2; V: TRBV10-3; size: .; DNA: TGTGCCATCAGTCTTCTAGCGGGAGTTTCCTACGAGCAGTACTTC; CDR3: CAISLLAGVSYEQYF
J: TRBJ2-7; D: .; V: TRBV7-2; size: .; DNA: TGTGCCAGCAGCTTCGCAGGGGGGTACGAGCAGTACTTC; CDR3: CASSFAGGYEQYF
J: TRBJ2-7; D: .; V: TRBV28; size: .; DNA: TGTGCCAGCCGGGGGTTTTCCTACGAGCAGTACTTC; CDR3: CASRGFSYEQYF
J: TRBJ2-7; D: .; V: TRBV4-1; size: .; DNA: TGCGCCAGCAGCCAAGTAAGCGGCAGGGGCTCCTACGAGCAGTACTTC; CDR3: CASSQVSGRGSYEQYF
J: TRBJ2-3; D: .; V: TRBV7-4; size: .; DNA: TGTGCCAGCAGCGAAAATGCTACTAGTGTAGATACGCAGTATTTT; CDR3: CASSENATSVDTQYF
J: TRBJ2-1; D: TRBD2; V: TRBV6-1; size: once; DNA: TGTGCCAGCAGTGAACTGGGCGGGAGCTACAACCTCTTC; CDR3: CASSELGGSYNLF
J: TRBJ1-2; D: TRBD1; V: TRBV5-6; size: once; DNA: TGTGCCAGCAGCAAAGGGACAGGGGGCAATAACTATGGCTACACCTTC; CDR3: CASSKGTGGNNYGYTF
J: TRBJ2-5; D: .; V: TRBV9; size: .; DNA: TGTGCCAGCAGCGTAGTTGAGGGGTGGGAGACCCAGTACTTC; CDR3: CASSVVEGWETQYF
J: TRBJ1-2; D: .; V: TRBV5-4; size: .; DNA: TGTGCCAGCAGCTTGAACTCAGGCACCGGTTATGGCTACACCTTC; CDR3: CASSLNSGTGYGYTF
J: TRBJ2-7; D: TRBD2; V: TRBV28; size: .; DNA: TGTGCCAGCAGTTTTGCGGGAGTCTCCTACGAGCAGTACTTC; CDR3: CASSFAGVSYEQYF
J: TRBJ1-5; D: .; V: TRBV10-1; size: .; DNA: TGCGCCAGCACGAGCAGTGATGCGATGGGTCCCAGCAATCAGCCCCAGCATTTT; CDR3: CASTSSDAMGPSNQPQHF
J: TRBJ1-2; D: .; V: TRBV28; size: .; DNA: TGTGCCAGCAGTTCCTCTATTTCAGGACAGAGCATACACGGCTACACCTTC; CDR3: CASSSSISGQSIHGYTF
J: TRBJ2-3; D: TRBD2; V: TRBV13; size: .; DNA: TGTGCCAGCAGCCTATCCCGGGACTACCCGCCGGGATTGGATACGCAGTATTTT; CDR3: CASSLSRDYPPGLDTQYF
J: TRBJ2-2; D: .; V: TRBV27; size: .; DNA: TGTGCCAGCAGTCCTCACGAGCGGCCCTGGGACACCGGGGAGCTGTTTTTT; CDR3: CASSPHERPWDTGELFF
J: TRBJ2-1; D: .; V: TRBV21-1; size: .; DNA: TGTGCCAGCAGCAAAGCGATGGTAGGAGCTCAACACAATGAGCAGTTCTTC; CDR3: CASSKAMVGAQHNEQFF
J: TRBJ2-1; D: TRBD2; V: TRBV7-7; size: .; DNA: TGTGCTAGCAGCTTATCGCCTAGCGGGAGGATCTACAATGAGCAGTTCTTC; CDR3: CASSLSPSGRIYNEQFF
J: TRBJ2-1; D: .; V: TRBV19; size: .; DNA: TGTGCCAGTAGTATAGGGGGGTACAGGGAGCAGTTCTTC; CDR3: CASSIGGYREQFF
J: TRBJ2-1; D: TRBD2; V: TRBV14; size: .; DNA: TGTGCCAGCAGCCCACCTTTAAGCGGGATACCTTACAATGAGCAGTTCTTC; CDR3: CASSPPLSGIPYNEQFF
J: TRBJ2-4; D: .; V: TRBV6-5; size: .; DNA: TGTGCCAGCAGTTACTCGGAGGGAATAAACATTCAGTACTTC; CDR3: CASSYSEGINIQYF
J: TRBJ2-3; D: TRBD1; V: TRBV5-1; size: .; DNA: TGCGCCAGCAGCTTGGGTAGGGGGCTGGCAGATACGCAGTATTTT; CDR3: CASSLGRGLADTQYF
J: TRBJ2-7; D: .; V: TRBV6-1; size: .; DNA: TGTGCCAGCAGTGAAGAGGGAGGACCTTTCTCCTACGAGCAGTACTTC; CDR3: CASSEEGGPFSYEQYF
J: TRBJ1-2; D: .; V: TRBV19; size: .; DNA: TGTGCCAGTAGTATATCGCAAGATAACTATGGCTACACCTTC; CDR3: CASSISQDNYGYTF
J: TRBJ2-3; D: .; V: TRBV7-9; size: .; DNA: TGTGCCAGCAGCCCGACGGGGGATACGCAGTATTTT; CDR3: CASSPTGDTQYF
J: TRBJ1-4; D: .; V: TRBV7-6; size: .; DNA: TGTGCCAGCAGCCCAAACAGGGTAATAGGTGAAAAACTGTTTTTT; CDR3: CASSPNRVIGEKLFF
J: TRBJ1-3; D: TRBD1; V: TRBV5-1; size: .; DNA: TGCGCCAGCAGCTTGGACAGGGACAGTCGAGCCTCTGGAAACACCATATATTTT; CDR3: CASSLDRDSRASGNTIYF
J: TRBJ2-5; D: .; V: TRBV18; size: .; DNA: TGTGCCAGCTCACCTACAGCGTCACAGGCGGCGGAGACCCAGTACTTC; CDR3: CASSPTASQAAETQYF
J: TRBJ2-7; D: .; V: TRBV27; size: .; DNA: TGTGCCAGCACCCCCGGGGGCCTCCCCTACGAGCAGTACTTC; CDR3: CASTPGGLPYEQYF
J: TRBJ2-5; D: .; V: TRBV2; size: .; DNA: TGTGCCAGCAGTGACACGCCAGAGACCCAGTACTTC; CDR3: CASSDTPETQYF
J: TRBJ2-7; D: .; V: TRBV27; size: .; DNA: TGTGCCAGCAGTACAACCCCATTTGCGGGGAGCTCCTACGAGCAGTACTTC; CDR3: CASSTTPFAGSSYEQYF
J: TRBJ2-5; D: .; V: TRBV10-3; size: .; DNA: TGTGCCACTAATCCGGGACTCGGGGAGACCCAGTACTTC; CDR3: CATNPGLGETQYF
J: TRBJ2-3; D: .; V: TRBV7-6; size: .; DNA: TGTGCCAGCAGCTTAGGTGCCGGGGGCGGCACAGATACGCAGTATTTT; CDR3: CASSLGAGGGTDTQYF
J: TRBJ2-7; D: .; V: TRBV4-3; size: .; DNA: TGCGCCAGCTCACCCGGGACCAGCTCCTACGAGCAGTACTTC; CDR3: CASSPGTSSYEQYF